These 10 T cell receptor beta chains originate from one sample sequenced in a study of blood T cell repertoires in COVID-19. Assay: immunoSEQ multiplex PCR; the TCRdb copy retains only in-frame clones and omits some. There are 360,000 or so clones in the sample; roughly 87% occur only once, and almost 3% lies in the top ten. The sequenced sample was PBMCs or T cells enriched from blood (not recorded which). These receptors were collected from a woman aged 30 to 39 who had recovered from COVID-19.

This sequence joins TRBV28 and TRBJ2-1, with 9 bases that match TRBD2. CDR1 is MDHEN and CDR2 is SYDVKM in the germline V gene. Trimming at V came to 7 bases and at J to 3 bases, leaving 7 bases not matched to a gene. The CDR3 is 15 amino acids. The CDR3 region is CASTVLAGGYNEQFF. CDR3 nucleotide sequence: TGTGCCAGCACCGTACTAGCGGGCGGCTACAATGAGCAGTTCTTC.

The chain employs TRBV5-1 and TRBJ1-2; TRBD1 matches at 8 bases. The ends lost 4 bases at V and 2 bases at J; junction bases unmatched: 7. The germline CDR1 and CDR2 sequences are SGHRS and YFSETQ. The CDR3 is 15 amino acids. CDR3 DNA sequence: TGCGCCAGCAGCACCGGGACAGGTGGGAACTATGGCTACACCTTC. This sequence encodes CASSTGTGGNYGYTF.

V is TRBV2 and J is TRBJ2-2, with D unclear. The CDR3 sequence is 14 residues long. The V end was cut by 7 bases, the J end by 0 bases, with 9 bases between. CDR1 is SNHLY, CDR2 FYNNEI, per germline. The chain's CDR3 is CASIHSANTGELFF. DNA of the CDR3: TGTGCCAGCATACACAGTGCGAACACCGGGGAGCTGTTTTTT.

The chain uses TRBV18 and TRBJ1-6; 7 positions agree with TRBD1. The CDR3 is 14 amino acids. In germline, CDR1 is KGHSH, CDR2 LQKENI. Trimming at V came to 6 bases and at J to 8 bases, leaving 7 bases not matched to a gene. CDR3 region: CASSRGTDYSPLHF. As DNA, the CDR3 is TGTGCCAGCTCTCGCGGGACAGACTATTCACCCCTCCACTTT.

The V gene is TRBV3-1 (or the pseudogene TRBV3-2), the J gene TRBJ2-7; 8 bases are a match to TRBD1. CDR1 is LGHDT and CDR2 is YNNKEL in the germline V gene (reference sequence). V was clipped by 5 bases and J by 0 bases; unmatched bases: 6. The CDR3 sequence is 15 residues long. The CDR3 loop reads CASSGDRFTSYEQYF. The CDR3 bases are TGTGCCAGCAGCGGGGACAGGTTCACCTCCTACGAGCAGTACTTC.

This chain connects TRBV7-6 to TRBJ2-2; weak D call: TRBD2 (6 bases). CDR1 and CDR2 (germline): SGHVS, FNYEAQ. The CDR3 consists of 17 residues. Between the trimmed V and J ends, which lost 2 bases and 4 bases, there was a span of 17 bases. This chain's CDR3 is CASSLMITGEVTGELFF. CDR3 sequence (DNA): TGTGCCAGCAGCTTAATGATAACGGGAGAAGTCACCGGGGAGCTGTTTTTT.

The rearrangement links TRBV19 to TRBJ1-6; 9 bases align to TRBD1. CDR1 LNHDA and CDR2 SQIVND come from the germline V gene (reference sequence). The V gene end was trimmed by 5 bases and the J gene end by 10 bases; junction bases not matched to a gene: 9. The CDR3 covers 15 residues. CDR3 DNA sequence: TGTGCCAGTAGTGCGGACAGGGGACGGGCATCACCCCTCCACTTT. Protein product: CASSADRGRASPLHF.

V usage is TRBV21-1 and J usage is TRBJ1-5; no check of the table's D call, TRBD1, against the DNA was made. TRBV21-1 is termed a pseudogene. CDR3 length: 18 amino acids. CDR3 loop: CASSKGLYAGQGLKPQHF. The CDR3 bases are TGTGCCAGCAGCAAAGGGTTATATGCAGGACAGGGCCTTAAGCCCCAGCATTTT.

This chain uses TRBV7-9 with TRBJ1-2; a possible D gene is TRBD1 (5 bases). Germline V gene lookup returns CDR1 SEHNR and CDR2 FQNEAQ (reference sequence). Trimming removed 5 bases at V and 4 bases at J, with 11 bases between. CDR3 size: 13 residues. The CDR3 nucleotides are TGTGCCAGCAGCGTGGGGGGGTTCTATGGCTACACCTTC. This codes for CASSVGGFYGYTF.

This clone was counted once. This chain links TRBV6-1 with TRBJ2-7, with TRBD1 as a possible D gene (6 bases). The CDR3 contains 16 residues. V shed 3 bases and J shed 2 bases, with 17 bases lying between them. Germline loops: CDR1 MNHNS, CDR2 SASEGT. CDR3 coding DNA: TGTGCCAGCAGTGAGGGATCGCAGACAGGTACCTACGAGCAGTACTTC. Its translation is CASSEGSQTGTYEQYF.